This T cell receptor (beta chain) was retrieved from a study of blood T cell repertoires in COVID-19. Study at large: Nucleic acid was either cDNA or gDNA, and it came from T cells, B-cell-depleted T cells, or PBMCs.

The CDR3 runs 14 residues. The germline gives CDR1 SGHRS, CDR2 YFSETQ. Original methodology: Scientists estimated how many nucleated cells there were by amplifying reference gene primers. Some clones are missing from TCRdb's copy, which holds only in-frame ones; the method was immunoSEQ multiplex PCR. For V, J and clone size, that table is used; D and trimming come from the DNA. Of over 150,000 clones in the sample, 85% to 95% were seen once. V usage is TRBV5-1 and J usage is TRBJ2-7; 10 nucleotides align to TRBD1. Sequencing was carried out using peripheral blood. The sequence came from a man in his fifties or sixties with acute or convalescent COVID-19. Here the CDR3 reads CPSSLGGTGVEQYV. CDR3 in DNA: TGCCCCAGCAGCTTGGGGGGGACAGGGGTTGAGCAGTACGTC.